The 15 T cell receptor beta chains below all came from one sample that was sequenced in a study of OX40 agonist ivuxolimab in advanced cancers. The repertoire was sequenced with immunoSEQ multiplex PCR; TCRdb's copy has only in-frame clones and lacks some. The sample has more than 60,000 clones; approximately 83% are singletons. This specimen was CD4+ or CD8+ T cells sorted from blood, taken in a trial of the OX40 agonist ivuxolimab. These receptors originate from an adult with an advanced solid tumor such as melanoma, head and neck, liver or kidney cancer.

The chain's CDR3 is CASSSRTGSSYEQYF. The CDR3 DNA follows: TGCGCCAGCAGCTCTCGGACGGGAAGCTCCTACGAGCAGTACTTC. The chain employs TRBV5-1 and TRBJ2-7, with a tentative D call TRBD2 (5 bases). The CDR3 spans 15 residues. Germline values: CDR1 SGHRS, CDR2 YFSETQ. V was pared by 3 bases and J by 0 bases, with 13 bases between.

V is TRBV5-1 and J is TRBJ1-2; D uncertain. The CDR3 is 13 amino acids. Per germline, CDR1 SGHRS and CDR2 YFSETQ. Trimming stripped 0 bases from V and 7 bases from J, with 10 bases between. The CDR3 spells CASSLEGKTGYTF. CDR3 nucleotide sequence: TGCGCCAGCAGCTTGGAGGGCAAGACTGGCTACACCTTC.

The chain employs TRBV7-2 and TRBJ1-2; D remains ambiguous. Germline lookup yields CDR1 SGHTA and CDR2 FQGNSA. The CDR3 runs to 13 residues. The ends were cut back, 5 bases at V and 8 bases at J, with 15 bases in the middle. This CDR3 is CASSLSLESGYTF. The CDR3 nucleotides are TGTGCCAGCAGCCTCTCCTTGGAGAGCGGCTACACCTTC.

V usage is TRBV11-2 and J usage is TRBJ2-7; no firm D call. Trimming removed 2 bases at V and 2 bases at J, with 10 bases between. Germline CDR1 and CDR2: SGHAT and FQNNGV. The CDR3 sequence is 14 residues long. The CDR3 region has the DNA TGTGCCAGCAGCTTACCGTCACGCACCTACGAGCAGTACTTC. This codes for CASSLPSRTYEQYF.

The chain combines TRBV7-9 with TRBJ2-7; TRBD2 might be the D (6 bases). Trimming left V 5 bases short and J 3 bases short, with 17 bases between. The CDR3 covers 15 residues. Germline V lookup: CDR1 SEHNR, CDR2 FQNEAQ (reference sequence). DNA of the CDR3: TGTGCCAGCAGCGGTACCGGGACTGAAGTCTACGAGCAGTACTTC. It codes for CASSGTGTEVYEQYF.

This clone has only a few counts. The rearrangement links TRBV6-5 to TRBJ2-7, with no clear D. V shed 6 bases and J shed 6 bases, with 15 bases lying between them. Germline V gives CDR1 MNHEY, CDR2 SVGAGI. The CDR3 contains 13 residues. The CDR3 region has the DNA TGTGCCAGCAGCGGGCCTCCCCCCGGCGAGCAGTACTTC. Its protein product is CASSGPPPGEQYF.

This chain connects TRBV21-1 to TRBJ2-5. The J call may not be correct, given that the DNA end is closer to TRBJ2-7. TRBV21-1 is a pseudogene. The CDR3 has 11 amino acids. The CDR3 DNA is TGTGCCAGCAGGGGGTGTCACGAGCAGTACTTC. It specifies CASRGCHEQYF.

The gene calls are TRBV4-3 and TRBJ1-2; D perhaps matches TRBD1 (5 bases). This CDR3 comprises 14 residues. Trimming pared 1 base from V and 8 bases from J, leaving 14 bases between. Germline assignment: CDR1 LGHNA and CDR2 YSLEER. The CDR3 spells CASSQGDPGTGYTF. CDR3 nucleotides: TGCGCCAGCAGCCAAGGAGATCCCGGGACCGGCTACACCTTC.

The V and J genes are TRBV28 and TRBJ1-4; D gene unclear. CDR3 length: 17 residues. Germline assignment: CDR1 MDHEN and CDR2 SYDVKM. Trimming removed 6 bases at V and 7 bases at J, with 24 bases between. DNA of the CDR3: TGTGCCAGCAGCGCCGGGAAGGGTCGAACCAACGGTGAAAAACTGTTTTTT. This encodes CASSAGKGRTNGEKLFF.

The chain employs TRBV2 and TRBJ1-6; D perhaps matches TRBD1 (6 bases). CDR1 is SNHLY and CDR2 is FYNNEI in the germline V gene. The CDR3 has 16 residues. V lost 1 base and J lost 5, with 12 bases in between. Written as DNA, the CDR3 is TGTGCCAGCAGTGAAGATACAGGGTTAGATAATTCACCCCTCCACTTT. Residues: CASSEDTGLDNSPLHF.

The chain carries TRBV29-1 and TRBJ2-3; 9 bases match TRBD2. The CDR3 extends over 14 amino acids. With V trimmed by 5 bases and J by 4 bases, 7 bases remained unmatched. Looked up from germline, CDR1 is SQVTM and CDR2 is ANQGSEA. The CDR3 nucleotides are TGCAGCGTTCCTCCGGGACTAGCTGCAGATACGCAGTATTTT. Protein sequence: CSVPPGLAADTQYF.

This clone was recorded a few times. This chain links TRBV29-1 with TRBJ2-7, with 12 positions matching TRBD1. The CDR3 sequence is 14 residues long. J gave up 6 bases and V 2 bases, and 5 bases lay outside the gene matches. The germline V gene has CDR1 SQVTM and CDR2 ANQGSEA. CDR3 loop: CSVEMGTGGVEQYF. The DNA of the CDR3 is TGCAGCGTTGAAATGGGGACAGGGGGCGTCGAGCAGTACTTC.

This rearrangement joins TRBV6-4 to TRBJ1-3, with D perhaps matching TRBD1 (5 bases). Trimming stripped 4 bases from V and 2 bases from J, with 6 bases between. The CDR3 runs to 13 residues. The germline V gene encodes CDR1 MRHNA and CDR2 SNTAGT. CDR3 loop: CASSVGPGNTIYF. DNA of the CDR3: TGTGCCAGCAGTGTGGGGCCTGGAAACACCATATATTTT.

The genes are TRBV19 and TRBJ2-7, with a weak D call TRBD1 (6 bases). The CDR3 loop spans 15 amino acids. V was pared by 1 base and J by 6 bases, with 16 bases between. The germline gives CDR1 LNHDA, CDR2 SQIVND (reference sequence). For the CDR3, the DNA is TGTGCCAGTAGTATAGGGTCCCCTCGGACAGCCGAGCAGTACTTC. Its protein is CASSIGSPRTAEQYF.

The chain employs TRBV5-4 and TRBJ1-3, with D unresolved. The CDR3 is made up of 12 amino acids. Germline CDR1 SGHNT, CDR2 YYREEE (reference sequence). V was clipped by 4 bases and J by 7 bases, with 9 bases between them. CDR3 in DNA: TGTGCCAGCAGCCCTGACCTTAACACCATATATTTT. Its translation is CASSPDLNTIYF.